Sequencing of this T cell receptor (beta chain) was carried out in a study of shared clonotypes between healthy human individuals. Study as a whole: Per donor, three plates held CD4 naive cells, three held CD4 memory, two held CD8 naive and one held CD8 memory.

Study-wide results and caveats: The naive CD4 repertoires of a few donors were compared, and roughly 5% of clonotypes were shared.

Repertoires were generated with immunoSEQ multiplex PCR, while TCRdb's copy carries only in-frame clones and drops some. The table includes hundreds of thousands of clones, around 74% detected once. From germline, CDR1 is MNHEY and CDR2 SVGAGI. The CDR3 is 16 amino acids. V was clipped by 2 bases and J by 1 base, with 13 bases between them. Comments on this clone: What it binds is not known.

J is TRBJ2-3 and V is TRBV6-5; D unclear. Material: memory CD4+ T cells sorted from blood. Subset of the sample: CD45RA-negative fraction. The source is a woman under 40 in good health. CDR3 residues: CASSYGIAHRTDTQYF. CDR3 DNA: TGTGCCAGCAGTTACGGTATTGCACATCGCACAGATACGCAGTATTTT.